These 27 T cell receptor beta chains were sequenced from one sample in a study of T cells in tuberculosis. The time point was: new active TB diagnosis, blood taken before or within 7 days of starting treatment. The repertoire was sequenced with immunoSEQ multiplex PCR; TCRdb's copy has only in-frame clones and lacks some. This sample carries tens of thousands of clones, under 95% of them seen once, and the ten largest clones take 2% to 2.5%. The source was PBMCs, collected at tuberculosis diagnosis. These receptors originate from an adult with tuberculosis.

The CDR3 protein is CASIPGINNEQFF. CDR3 sequence (DNA): TGTGCCAGTATCCCAGGTATTAACAATGAGCAGTTCTTC. The chain combines TRBV2 with TRBJ2-1; no clear D. V lost 9 bases and J lost 5, with 14 bases in between. CDR1 and CDR2 (germline): SNHLY, FYNNEI. The length of the CDR3 is 13 residues. Full variable domain (missing parts from reference TRBV2 and TRBJ2-1): EPEVTQTPSHQVTQMGQEVILRCVPISNHLYFYWYRQILGQKVEFLVSFYNNEISEKSEIFDDQFSVERPDGSNFTLKIRSTKLEDSAMYFCASIPGINNEQFFGPGTRLTVL.

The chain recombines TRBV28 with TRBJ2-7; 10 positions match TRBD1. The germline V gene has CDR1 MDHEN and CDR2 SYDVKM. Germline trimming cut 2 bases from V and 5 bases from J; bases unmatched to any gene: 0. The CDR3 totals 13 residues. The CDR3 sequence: CASSLDRGHEQYV. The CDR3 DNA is TGTGCCAGCAGTTTAGACAGGGGGCACGAGCAGTACGTC.

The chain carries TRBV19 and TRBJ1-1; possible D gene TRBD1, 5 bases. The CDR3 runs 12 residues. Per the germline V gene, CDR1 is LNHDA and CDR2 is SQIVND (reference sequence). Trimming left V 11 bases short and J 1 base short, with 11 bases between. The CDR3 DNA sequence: TGTGCCGCACGAAGGGGGAACACTGAAGCTTTCTTT. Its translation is CAARRGNTEAFF.

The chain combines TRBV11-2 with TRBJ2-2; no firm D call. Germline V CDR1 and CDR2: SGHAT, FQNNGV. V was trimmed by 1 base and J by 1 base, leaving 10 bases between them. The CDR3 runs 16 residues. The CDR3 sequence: CASSLAELMNTGELFF. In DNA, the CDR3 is TGTGCCAGCAGCTTAGCTGAGCTGATGAACACCGGGGAGCTGTTTTTT.

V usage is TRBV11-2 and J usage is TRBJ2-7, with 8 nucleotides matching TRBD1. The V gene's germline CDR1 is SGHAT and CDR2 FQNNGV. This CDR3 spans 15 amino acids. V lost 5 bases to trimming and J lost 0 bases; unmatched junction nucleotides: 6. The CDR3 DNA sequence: TGTGCCAGCAGCCCGGGGACAGGTCGCTCCTACGAGCAGTACTTC. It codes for CASSPGTGRSYEQYF.

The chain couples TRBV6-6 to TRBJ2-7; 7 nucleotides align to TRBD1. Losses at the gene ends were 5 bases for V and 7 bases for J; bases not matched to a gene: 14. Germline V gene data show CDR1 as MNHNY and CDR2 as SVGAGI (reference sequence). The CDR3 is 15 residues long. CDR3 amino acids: CASSQRQGATGEQYF. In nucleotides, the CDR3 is TGTGCCAGCAGTCAGCGACAGGGAGCTACGGGGGAGCAGTACTTC.

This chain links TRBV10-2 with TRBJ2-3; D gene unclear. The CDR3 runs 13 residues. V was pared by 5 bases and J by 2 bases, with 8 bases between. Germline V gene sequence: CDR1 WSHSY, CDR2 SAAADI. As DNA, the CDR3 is TGCGCCAGCAGTATTGAGGACACAGATACGCAGTATTTT. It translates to CASSIEDTDTQYF.

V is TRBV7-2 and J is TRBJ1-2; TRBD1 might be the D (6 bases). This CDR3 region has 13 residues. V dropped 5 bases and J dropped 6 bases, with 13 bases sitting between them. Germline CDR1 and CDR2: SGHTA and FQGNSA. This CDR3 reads CASSRTGSDGYTF. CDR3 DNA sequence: TGTGCCAGCAGCAGAACAGGGTCGGATGGCTACACCTTC.

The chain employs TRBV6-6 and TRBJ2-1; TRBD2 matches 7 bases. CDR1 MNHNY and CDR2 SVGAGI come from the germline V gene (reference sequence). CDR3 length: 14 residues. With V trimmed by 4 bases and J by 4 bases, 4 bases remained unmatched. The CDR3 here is CASSFYGGYNEQFF. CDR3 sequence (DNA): TGTGCCAGCAGTTTTTACGGGGGGTACAATGAGCAGTTCTTC.

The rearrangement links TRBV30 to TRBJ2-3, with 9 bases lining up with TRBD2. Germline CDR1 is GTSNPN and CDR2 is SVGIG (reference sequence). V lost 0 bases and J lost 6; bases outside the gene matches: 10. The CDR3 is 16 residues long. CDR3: CAWSVGLAGTYDTQYF. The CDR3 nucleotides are TGTGCCTGGAGTGTAGGGCTAGCGGGGACCTACGATACGCAGTATTTT.

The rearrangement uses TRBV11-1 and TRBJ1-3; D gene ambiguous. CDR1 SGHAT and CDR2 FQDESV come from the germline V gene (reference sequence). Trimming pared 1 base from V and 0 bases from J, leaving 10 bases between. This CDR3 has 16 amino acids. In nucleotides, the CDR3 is TGTGCCAGCAGCTTAGAAGGAGCCTTCTCTGGAAACACCATATATTTT. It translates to CASSLEGAFSGNTIYF.

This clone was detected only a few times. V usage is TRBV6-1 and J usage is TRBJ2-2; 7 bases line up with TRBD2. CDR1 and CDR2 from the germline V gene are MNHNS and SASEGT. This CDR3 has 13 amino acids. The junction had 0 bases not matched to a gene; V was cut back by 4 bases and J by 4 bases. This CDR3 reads CASSGTSTGELFF. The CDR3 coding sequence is TGTGCCAGCAGTGGGACTAGCACCGGGGAGCTGTTTTTT.

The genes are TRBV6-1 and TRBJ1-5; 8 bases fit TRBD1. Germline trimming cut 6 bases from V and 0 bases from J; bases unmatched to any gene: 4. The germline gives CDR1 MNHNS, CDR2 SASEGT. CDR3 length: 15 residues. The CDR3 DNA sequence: TGTGCCAGCAGACCGACAGGGGCTAGCAATCAGCCCCAGCATTTT. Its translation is CASRPTGASNQPQHF.

The CDR3 protein is CASSLDRLEGYTF. CDR3 coding DNA: TGTGCCAGCAGCTTAGACAGGCTAGAGGGCTACACCTTC. The rearrangement uses TRBV5-4 and TRBJ1-2, with a tentative D call TRBD1 (6 bases). Germline CDR1 is SGHNT and CDR2 is YYREEE (reference sequence). This CDR3 contains 13 residues. V lost 2 bases and J lost 8, with 13 bases in between.

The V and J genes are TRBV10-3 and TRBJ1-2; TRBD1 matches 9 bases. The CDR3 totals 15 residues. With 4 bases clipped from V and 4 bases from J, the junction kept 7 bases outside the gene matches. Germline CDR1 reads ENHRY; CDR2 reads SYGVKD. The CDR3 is CAISGEQGAPYGYTF. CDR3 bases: TGTGCCATCAGTGGGGAACAGGGGGCCCCCTATGGCTACACCTTC.

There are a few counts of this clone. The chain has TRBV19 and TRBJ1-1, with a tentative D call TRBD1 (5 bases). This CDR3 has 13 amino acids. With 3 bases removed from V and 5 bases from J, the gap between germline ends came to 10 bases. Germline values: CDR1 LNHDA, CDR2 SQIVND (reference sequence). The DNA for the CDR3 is TGTGCCAGTAGTATTCCGGGGGAGACTGAAGCTTTCTTT. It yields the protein CASSIPGETEAFF.

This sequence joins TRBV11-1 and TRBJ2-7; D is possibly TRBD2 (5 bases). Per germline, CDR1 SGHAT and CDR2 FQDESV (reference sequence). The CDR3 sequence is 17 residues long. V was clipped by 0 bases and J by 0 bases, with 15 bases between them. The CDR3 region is CASSLAVWGSGSYEQYF. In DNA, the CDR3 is TGTGCCAGCAGCTTAGCGGTTTGGGGAAGCGGCTCCTACGAGCAGTACTTC.

The CDR3 DNA follows: TGCAGCGTGGCCCCCACAGGGAAGGCGAACACTGAAGCTTTCTTT. Its protein product is CSVAPTGKANTEAFF. The genes are TRBV29-1 and TRBJ1-1; perhaps TRBD1 as D (6 bases). The CDR3 consists of 15 residues. CDR1 is SQVTM, CDR2 ANQGSEA, per germline. Deletions cut 6 bases from V and 1 base from J, with 18 bases between.

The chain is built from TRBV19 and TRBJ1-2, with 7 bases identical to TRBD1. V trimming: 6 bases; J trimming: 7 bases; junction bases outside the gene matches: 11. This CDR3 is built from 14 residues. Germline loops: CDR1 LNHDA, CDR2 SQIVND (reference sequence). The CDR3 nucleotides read TGTGCCAGTAGCAACTATCAGGGGGAGACTGGCTACACCTTC. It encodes CASSNYQGETGYTF.

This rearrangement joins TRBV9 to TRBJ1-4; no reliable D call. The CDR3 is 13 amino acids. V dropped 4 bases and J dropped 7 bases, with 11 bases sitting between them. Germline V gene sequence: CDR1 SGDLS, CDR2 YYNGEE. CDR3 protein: CASSPGPLEKLFF. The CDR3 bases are TGTGCCAGCAGCCCTGGGCCACTTGAAAAACTGTTTTTT.

The CDR3 DNA sequence: TGTGCCAGTAGTATTTCTGGCGGATCTAACTATGGCTACACCTTC. Amino acids: CASSISGGSNYGYTF. The V and J genes are TRBV19 and TRBJ1-2; no clear D. The CDR3 sequence is 15 residues long. Between the trimmed V and J ends, which lost 3 bases and 0 bases, there was a span of 11 bases. CDR1 and CDR2 (germline): LNHDA, SQIVND (reference sequence).

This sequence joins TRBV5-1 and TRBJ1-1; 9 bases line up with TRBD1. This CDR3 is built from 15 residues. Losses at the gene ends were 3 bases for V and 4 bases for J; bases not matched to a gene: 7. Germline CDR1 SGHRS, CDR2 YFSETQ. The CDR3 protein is CASSWGDRVGTEAFF. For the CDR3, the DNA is TGCGCCAGCAGCTGGGGGGACAGGGTAGGCACTGAAGCTTTCTTT.

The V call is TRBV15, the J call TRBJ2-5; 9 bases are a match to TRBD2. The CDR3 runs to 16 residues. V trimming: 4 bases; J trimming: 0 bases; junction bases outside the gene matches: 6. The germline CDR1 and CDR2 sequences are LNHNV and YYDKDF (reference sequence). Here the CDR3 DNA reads TGTGCCACCAGCACCGGGACTAGCCAGTACCAAGAGACCCAGTACTTC. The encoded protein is CATSTGTSQYQETQYF.

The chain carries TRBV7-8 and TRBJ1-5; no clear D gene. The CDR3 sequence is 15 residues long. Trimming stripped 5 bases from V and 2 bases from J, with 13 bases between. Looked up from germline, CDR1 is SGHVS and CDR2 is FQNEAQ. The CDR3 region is CASSPPARGNQPQHF. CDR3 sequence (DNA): TGTGCCAGCAGCCCCCCTGCTCGCGGCAATCAGCCCCAGCATTTT.

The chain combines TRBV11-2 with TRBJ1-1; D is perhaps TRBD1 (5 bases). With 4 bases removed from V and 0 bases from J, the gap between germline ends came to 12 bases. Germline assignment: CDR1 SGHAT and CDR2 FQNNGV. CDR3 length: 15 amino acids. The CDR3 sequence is CASSSLRVMNTEAFF. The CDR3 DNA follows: TGTGCCAGCAGCTCGCTCAGGGTCATGAACACTGAAGCTTTCTTT.

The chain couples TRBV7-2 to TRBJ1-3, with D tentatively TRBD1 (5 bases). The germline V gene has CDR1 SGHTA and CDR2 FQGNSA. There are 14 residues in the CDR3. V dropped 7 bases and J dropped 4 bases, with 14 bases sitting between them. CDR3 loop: CASTFQGGGNTIYF. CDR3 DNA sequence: TGTGCCAGCACCTTTCAGGGAGGCGGAAACACCATATATTTT. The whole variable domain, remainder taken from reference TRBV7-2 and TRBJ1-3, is GAGVSQSPSNKVTEKGKDVELRCDPISGHTALYWYRQSLGQGLEFLIYFQGNSAPDKSGLPSDRFSAERTGGSVSTLTIQRTQQEDSAVYLCASTFQGGGNTIYFGEGSWLTVV.

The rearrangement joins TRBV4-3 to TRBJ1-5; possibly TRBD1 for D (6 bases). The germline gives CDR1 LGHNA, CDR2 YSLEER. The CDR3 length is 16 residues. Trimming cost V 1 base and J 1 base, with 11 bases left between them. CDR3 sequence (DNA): TGCGCCAGCAGCCAAGTCGCGGGGGCGAGCAATCAGCCCCAGCATTTT. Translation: CASSQVAGASNQPQHF.